This T cell receptor (beta chain) was found in a study of regulatory and conventional T cells in RAG deficiency. Here immunoSEQ multiplex PCR was the method, and the copy in TCRdb shows in-frame clones only, minus some. Of approximately 48,000 clones listed, 85% to 90% are singletons. As to this clone: No antigen is known for it.

Blood CD4+ CD25-low CD127-high conventional T cells supplied the genomic DNA template. Findings and limits, study-wide: Shannon entropy was markedly lower and Simpson indices higher in RAG-deficient patients than control T-cell subsets.

The same specimen was also included in a second study, on regulatory T cells. That paper adds: The primer mix had 52 TRBV and 13 TRBJ primers.

Material for sequencing was CD4+ effector T cells sorted from blood. The receptor was isolated from a human donor in good health.

The DNA of the CDR3 is TGTGCCAGCAGTGCTCGGACAGGGGAGGCGACAGATACGCAGTATTTT. As protein: CASSARTGEATDTQYF. The V gene is TRBV9, the J gene TRBJ2-3; 9 bases agree with TRBD1. J gave up 3 bases and V 5 bases, and 10 bases lay outside the gene matches. The CDR3 is 16 amino acids. Germline V gene data show CDR1 as SGDLS and CDR2 as YYNGEE. Full variable domain (remainder filled in from reference TRBV9 and TRBJ2-3): DSGVTQTPKHLITATGQRVTLRCSPRSGDLSVYWYQQSLDQGLQFLIQYYNGEERAKGNILERFSAQQFPDLHSELNLSSLELGDSALYFCASSARTGEATDTQYFGPGTRLTVL.